Each of the 29 T cell receptor beta chains below was sequenced from the same sample in a study of CD8 T cells in ankylosing spondylitis. TCRdb processed the 5' RACE reads anew with MiXCR; each CDR3 protein has one entry. The profile covers a few hundred thousand distinct CDR3 sequences, with 15% to 20% appearing a single time and roughly 34% taken by the ten largest. Specimen: blood, either unsorted or a sorted T cell fraction (not recorded which). The source is a male donor with ankylosing spondylitis or in good health (not recorded which).

This clonotype was counted many times. The junction departs from the called germline gene at one end, perhaps through a read error. The chain joins TRBV12-3 or TRBV12-4 to TRBJ2-7; D remains unclear. The CDR3 sequence is 11 residues long. The CDR3 nucleotides are TGTGCCACCCTTACCTCCAACGAGCAGTACTTC. It translates to CATLTSNEQYF.

This clonotype was found a few times. The V call is TRBV6-2 or TRBV6-3, the J call TRBJ1-1; D gene ambiguous. Germline values: CDR1 MNHEY, CDR2 SVGEGT. CDR3 length: 12 amino acids. V lost 2 bases and J lost 11, with 12 bases in between. CDR3 sequence reads: CASSYESARAFF. The CDR3 DNA sequence: TGTGCCAGCAGTTACGAATCTGCTCGGGCTTTCTTT.

This clonotype was recorded only once. DNA for the CDR3: TGTGCCATTCTTGGTAGCGGGGCGAACACCGGGGAGCTGTTTTTT. Translating gives CAILGSGANTGELFF. The chain is built from TRBV28 and TRBJ2-2; 8 positions agree with TRBD2. Unmatched junction bases numbered 7, after V lost 10 bases and J lost 0 bases. Looked up from germline, CDR1 is MDHEN and CDR2 is SYDVKM. The CDR3 is 15 residues long.

This clonotype occurred once. The chain has TRBV7-9 and TRBJ2-1; TRBD2 might be the D (6 bases). Germline V lookup: CDR1 SEHNR, CDR2 FQNEAQ (reference sequence). Trimming left V 5 bases short and J 2 bases short, with 16 bases between. The CDR3 runs 16 residues. The CDR3 spells CASSPQTSYPYNEQFF. The CDR3, as DNA: TGTGCCAGCAGCCCCCAAACTAGCTACCCCTACAATGAGCAGTTCTTC.

This clonotype was recorded many times. The chain combines TRBV9 with TRBJ2-1, with D possibly being TRBD2 (6 bases). Germline assignment: CDR1 SGDLS and CDR2 YYNGEE. Deletions cut 1 base from V and 4 bases from J, with 12 bases between. The CDR3 is made up of 15 amino acids. CDR3 amino acids: CASSVRGSGYNEQFF. The CDR3 DNA follows: TGTGCCAGCAGCGTAAGAGGTAGCGGATACAATGAGCAGTTCTTC.

In this sample, this clonotype turned up a few times. The rearrangement uses TRBV7-2 and TRBJ2-7, with D perhaps TRBD2 (5 bases). Per the germline V gene, CDR1 is SGHTA and CDR2 is FQGNSA. The CDR3 has 14 residues. V was clipped by 5 bases and J by 3 bases, with 14 bases between them. This CDR3 reads CASSPRYEGYEQYF. DNA of the CDR3: TGTGCCAGCAGCCCCCGGTATGAGGGCTACGAGCAGTACTTC.

This clonotype was seen more than once but under ten times. The CDR3: CASSQETAINEQYF. The CDR3 region has the DNA TGTGCCAGCAGCCAAGAGACGGCAATTAACGAGCAGTACTTC. The rearrangement uses TRBV4-2 and TRBJ2-7; D gene unclear. The CDR3 extends over 14 amino acids. Per germline, CDR1 LGHNA and CDR2 YNFKEQ. V shed 0 bases and J shed 5 bases, with 11 bases lying between them.

This clonotype was counted only a few times. Here the CDR3 DNA reads TGCGCCAGCAGCCAGAAGTTGGGAAGATATACGATGAACACTGAAGCTTTCTTT. Its translation is CASSQKLGRYTMNTEAFF. The V call is TRBV4-1, the J call TRBJ1-1; D unclear. Looked up from germline, CDR1 is MGHRA and CDR2 is YSYEKL. V lost 3 bases, J lost 0 bases, and 20 bases lay in between. This CDR3 has 18 residues.

This chain links TRBV12-3 or TRBV12-4 with TRBJ2-7, with D perhaps TRBD2 (5 bases). V lost 2 bases and J 3 bases, leaving 11 bases between the germline ends. CDR3 length: 14 amino acids. CDR3 DNA: TGTGCCAGCAGTTTATTGGGAGAAAACTACGAGCAGTACTTC. Translation gives CASSLLGENYEQYF.

Worth noting for this clonotype: Its ends do not fully match the called genes, so a read error is possible. The chain combines TRBV12-3 or TRBV12-4 with TRBJ2-5; maybe TRBD2 (5 bases). CDR3 length equals 14 residues. CDR3 sequence (DNA): TGTGCCAGCAGTTTGAACGGGAACCAAGAGACCCAGAACTTC. Amino acids: CASSLNGNQETQNF.

This clonotype came up a few times. The V call is TRBV7-3, the J call TRBJ1-1; 7 bases line up with TRBD1. The CDR3 totals 13 residues. CDR1 SGHTA and CDR2 FQGTGA come from the germline V gene. V was clipped by 0 bases and J by 7 bases; unmatched bases: 2. DNA for the CDR3: TGTGCCAGCAGCTTAACTACAGGGGTTGAAGCTTTCTTT. This sequence encodes CASSLTTGVEAFF.

The chain carries TRBV11-2 and TRBJ2-1; D might be TRBD1 (6 bases). CDR3 length: 18 residues. V was cut by 5 bases and J by 2 bases, with 22 bases left in between. From germline, CDR1 is SGHAT and CDR2 FQNNGV. The CDR3 DNA sequence: TGTGCCAGCAGCCCCGGAACAGGGTCCTTTTGGGCCTACAATGAGCAGTTCTTC. This encodes CASSPGTGSFWAYNEQFF.

This clonotype was found many times. The chain employs TRBV20-1 and TRBJ2-3; D gene unclear. This CDR3 is built from 12 residues. Germline V gene lookup returns CDR1 DFQATT and CDR2 SNEGSKA (reference sequence). V was cut by 3 bases and J by 1 base, with 5 bases left in between. The CDR3 is CSASIGTDTQYF. CDR3 coding DNA: TGCAGTGCTAGTATTGGCACAGATACGCAGTATTTT.

The V and J genes are TRBV29-1 and TRBJ2-6, with D tentatively TRBD1 or TRBD2 (5 bases each). This CDR3 is built from 14 residues. V was shortened by 4 bases and J by 2 bases, with 9 bases between the two germline ends. Germline V gene lookup returns CDR1 SQVTM and CDR2 ANQGSEA. The CDR3, as DNA: TGCAGCGTTGGGGGGTTGACTGGGGCCAACGTCCTGACTTTC. Amino acid sequence: CSVGGLTGANVLTF.

The gene calls are TRBV27 and TRBJ1-5, with 7 bases fitting TRBD1. CDR3 length: 14 amino acids. Germline values: CDR1 MNHEY, CDR2 SMNVEV (reference sequence). V shed 2 bases and J 4 bases; nucleotides not matched to a gene: 2. The CDR3 DNA is TGTGCCAGCAGTTTACAGGACAGGAATCAGCCCCAGCATTTT. Translated, it gives CASSLQDRNQPQHF.

This clonotype was observed a handful of times. The chain recombines TRBV2 with TRBJ2-1, with TRBD1 matching 8 bases. V was clipped by 3 bases and J by 10 bases; unmatched bases: 2. The CDR3 extends over 12 amino acids. Germline loops: CDR1 SNHLY, CDR2 FYNNEI. In DNA form, the CDR3 reads TGTGCCAGCAGTGATGGGACAGGCGAGCAGTTCTTC. It encodes CASSDGTGEQFF.

There are a few counts of this clonotype. The genes are TRBV18 and TRBJ2-1, with 9 bases aligning to TRBD1. With 6 bases clipped from V and 10 bases from J, the junction kept 13 bases outside the gene matches. Germline CDR1 is KGHSH and CDR2 is LQKENI. This CDR3 is built from 15 residues. CDR3 protein: CASSQSGTGFEEQFF. The DNA for the CDR3 is TGTGCCAGCTCCCAGTCCGGGACAGGGTTTGAGGAGCAGTTCTTC.

The chain joins TRBV7-2 to TRBJ2-3; TRBD2 matches 11 bases. The trim removed 5 bases at V and 4 bases at J, leaving 8 bases unmatched. CDR3 length: 16 amino acids. Germline V gene lookup returns CDR1 SGHTA and CDR2 FQGNSA. DNA of the CDR3: TGTGCCAGCAGCCCCTTAGCGGGAGGGCCCGCAGATACGCAGTATTTT. Translation gives CASSPLAGGPADTQYF.

The CDR3: CSARDRALAGGPETQYF. The CDR3 region has the DNA TGCAGTGCTAGAGATCGGGCACTAGCGGGAGGGCCGGAGACCCAGTACTTC. V gene TRBV20-1 combines with J gene TRBJ2-5; 13 nucleotides align to TRBD2. Germline V gene lookup returns CDR1 DFQATT and CDR2 SNEGSKA (reference sequence). CDR3 size: 17 residues. Losses at the gene ends were 0 bases for V and 5 bases for J; bases not matched to a gene: 9.

A few counts support this clonotype. CDR3 region: CSASPKKRVMNTEAFF. The CDR3 DNA sequence: TGCAGTGCTAGCCCGAAAAAACGTGTAATGAACACTGAAGCTTTCTTT. The chain recombines TRBV20-1 with TRBJ1-1; D not resolved. CDR1 is DFQATT, CDR2 SNEGSKA, per germline (reference sequence). This CDR3 contains 16 residues. Trimming stripped 3 bases from V and 0 bases from J, with 17 bases between.

This clonotype was seen more than once but under ten times. This rearrangement joins TRBV12-5 to TRBJ2-4; 9 nucleotides line up with TRBD1. From germline, CDR1 is LGHNT and CDR2 FRNRAP. V shed 5 bases and J 8 bases; nucleotides not matched to a gene: 7. This CDR3 region has 14 residues. Written as DNA, the CDR3 is TGTGCTAGTGGTAACAGGGGGCACGTCCACATTCAGTACTTC. Protein: CASGNRGHVHIQYF. Looking up the rest from reference TRBV12-5 and TRBJ2-4 gives the full variable domain: DARVTQTPRHKVTEMGQEVTMRCQPILGHNTVFWYRQTMMQGLELLAYFRNRAPLDDSGMPKDRFSAEMPDATLATLKIQPSEPRDSAVYFCASGNRGHVHIQYFGAGTRLSVL.

This chain connects TRBV3-1 to TRBJ2-7; D is perhaps TRBD1 or TRBD2 (6 bases each). Between the trimmed V and J ends, which lost 0 bases and 5 bases, there was a span of 17 bases. Germline V CDR1 and CDR2: LGHDT, YNNKEL (reference sequence). The CDR3 extends over 16 amino acids. CDR3 sequence: CASSQDWGAHPHEQYF. The CDR3 nucleotides read TGTGCCAGCAGCCAAGATTGGGGGGCGCATCCCCACGAGCAGTACTTC.

This clonotype was found a few times. This sequence joins TRBV29-1 and TRBJ2-7; D perhaps matches TRBD1 (5 bases). This CDR3 region has 12 residues. CDR1 and CDR2 from the germline V gene are SQVTM and ANQGSEA. The V gene lost 4 bases and the J gene lost 3 bases, with 10 bases spanning the gap. Here the CDR3 reads CSVVFDSYEQYF. The CDR3 bases are TGCAGCGTTGTCTTTGACAGCTACGAGCAGTACTTC.

The V gene is TRBV7-9, the J gene TRBJ2-5; D possibly corresponds to TRBD1 (5 bases). The CDR3 is 15 amino acids. Per the germline V gene, CDR1 is SEHNR and CDR2 is FQNEAQ (reference sequence). V was cut by 2 bases and J by 2 bases, with 12 bases left in between. In DNA, the CDR3 is TGTGCCAGCAGCTTACCCCGACAGCCTCAAGAGACCCAGTACTTC. Amino acid sequence: CASSLPRQPQETQYF.

The chain links TRBV6-5 to TRBJ1-2, with a weak D call TRBD1 (5 bases). Looked up from germline, CDR1 is MNHEY and CDR2 is SVGAGI. This CDR3 spans 16 amino acids. With 2 bases removed from V and 0 bases from J, the gap between germline ends came to 13 bases. CDR3 amino acids: CASSYRTGDPNYGYTF. CDR3 DNA: TGTGCCAGCAGTTACCGGACGGGGGACCCTAACTATGGCTACACCTTC.

The chain is built from TRBV29-1 and TRBJ2-1; 16 nucleotides match TRBD2. The V gene's germline CDR1 is SQVTM and CDR2 ANQGSEA. The junction had 9 bases not matched to a gene; V was cut back by 5 bases and J by 8 bases. CDR3 length equals 16 residues. This CDR3 is CSVTSGTSGRDHEQFF. CDR3 DNA: TGCAGCGTTACGTCCGGGACTAGCGGGAGGGACCATGAGCAGTTCTTC.

This clonotype was recorded at least ten times. V is TRBV6-1 and J is TRBJ1-1; TRBD1 might be the D (5 bases). The CDR3 is made up of 15 amino acids. V was shortened by 6 bases and J by 0 bases, with 14 bases between the two germline ends. Germline CDR1 and CDR2: MNHNS and SASEGT. In nucleotides, the CDR3 is TGTGCCAGCAGAACCGGGACGGAGATGAACACTGAAGCTTTCTTT. Protein sequence: CASRTGTEMNTEAFF.

This clonotype was found a few times. The J gene is TRBJ2-3, the V gene TRBV12-3 or TRBV12-4, with TRBD1 as a possible D gene (6 bases). With 2 bases removed from V and 3 bases from J, the gap between germline ends came to 12 bases. This CDR3 spans 15 amino acids. The CDR3 nucleotides read TGTGCCAGCAGTTTAAGGGGGTTCGTGACAGATACGCAGTATTTT. Amino acid sequence: CASSLRGFVTDTQYF.

This clonotype was seen more than once but under ten times. The CDR3 bases are TGCAGCGTTGAAATAGGCACTACCTACGAGCAGTACTTC. Protein sequence: CSVEIGTTYEQYF. The V and J genes are TRBV29-1 and TRBJ2-7, with D unclear. The CDR3 contains 13 residues. Germline assignment: CDR1 SQVTM and CDR2 ANQGSEA. The V gene lost 2 bases and the J gene lost 2 bases, with 10 bases spanning the gap.